The next 27 T cell receptor beta chains were all read from a single sample in a study of T cell responses to AZD1222 COVID-19 vaccine (dated by TCRdb to the early 2020s). Library creation used the immunoSEQ multiplex PCR assay. The source is immuneACCESS, and TCRdb retained only in-frame sequences with V and J called. Part of the clones is not carried over; for the studies checked, unresolved V genes explain less than half of this, and the remainder is unexplained. The table for this sample lists more than 60,000 clones; roughly 84% of them were counted only once. The ten largest clones represent roughly 18% of the sample. The time point tag for this specimen amounts to: about 28 days (+/-7) after the second vaccine dose. The sequencing used peripheral blood, collected 28 days after the second AZD1222 dose. The receptors stem from an adult who received the AZD1222 COVID-19 vaccine.

V is TRBV30 and J is TRBJ2-1; D call uncertain. CDR3 length: 12 amino acids. Germline-derived CDR1 and CDR2 are GTSNPN and SVGIG (reference sequence). The V end lost 3 bases, the J end lost 3 bases, and 6 bases lay between the germline ends. The CDR3 nucleotides read TGTGCCTGGAGGGGTTACTACAATGAGCAGTTCTTC. This sequence encodes CAWRGYYNEQFF.

The CDR3 bases are TGTGCCAGCAGTGAAGCTAGCGGGGGTGTTCATGAGCAGTTCTTC. Protein sequence: CASSEASGGVHEQFF. The chain has TRBV6-1 and TRBJ2-1; 9 nucleotides align to TRBD2. Germline trimming cut 0 bases from V and 8 bases from J; bases unmatched to any gene: 5. This CDR3 is 15 amino acids long. Looked up from germline, CDR1 is MNHNS and CDR2 is SASEGT.

This clone was seen a handful of times. The V call is TRBV2, the J call TRBJ1-2; D is uncertain. Between the trimmed V and J ends, which lost 4 bases and 3 bases, there was a span of 3 bases. Germline V gene sequence: CDR1 SNHLY, CDR2 FYNNEI. This CDR3 spans 11 amino acids. In DNA form, the CDR3 reads TGTGCCAGCAGTGTAGACTATGGCTACACCTTC. Translating it yields CASSVDYGYTF.

This clone appeared a single time. The chain recombines TRBV19 with TRBJ1-2; D call uncertain. CDR3 length equals 13 residues. The germline V and J ends were trimmed by 1 base and 3 bases, with 6 bases remaining between them. CDR1 is LNHDA, CDR2 SQIVND, per germline (reference sequence). The CDR3 bases are TGTGCCAGTAGTATAGCGGCTTACTATGGCTACACCTTC. Protein sequence: CASSIAAYYGYTF.

V gene TRBV5-6 combines with J gene TRBJ1-2; D is undetermined. With 3 bases removed from V and 13 bases from J, the gap between germline ends came to 19 bases. In germline, CDR1 is SGHDT, CDR2 YYEEEE. The CDR3 sequence is 13 residues long. The CDR3 sequence is CASSYSFVRVFTF. The CDR3 nucleotides are TGTGCCAGCAGCTACAGCTTTGTTAGGGTGTTCACCTTC. Using reference TRBV5-6 and TRBJ1-2 for the parts outside the CDR3, the full variable domain is DAGVTQSPTHLIKTRGQQVTLRCSPKSGHDTVSWYQQALGQGPQFIFQYYEEEERQRGNFPDRFSGHQFPNYSSELNVNALLLGDSALYLCASSYSFVRVFTFGSGTRLTVV.

This chain links TRBV6-5 with TRBJ1-6; 8 bases fit TRBD1. V gave up 7 bases and J gave up 9 bases; unmatched junction bases: 8. Germline lookup yields CDR1 MNHEY and CDR2 SVGAGI. This CDR3 is 14 amino acids long. The CDR3 protein is CASTSTGTGSPLHF. For the CDR3, the DNA is TGTGCCAGCACCTCGACAGGGACAGGTTCACCCCTCCACTTT.

The chain is built from TRBV5-4 and TRBJ1-6, with TRBD1 matching over 9 bases. CDR3 length: 14 residues. With V trimmed by 2 bases and J by 9 bases, 3 bases remained unmatched. CDR1 and CDR2 from the germline V gene are SGHNT and YYREEE (reference sequence). The CDR3, as DNA: TGTGCCAGCAGCTTCGGACAGGGGAGTTCACCCCTCCACTTT. As protein: CASSFGQGSSPLHF.

The chain uses TRBV30 and TRBJ1-1; D remains ambiguous. There are 12 residues in the CDR3. Germline lookup yields CDR1 GTSNPN and CDR2 SVGIG (reference sequence). Deletions cut 0 bases from V and 5 bases from J, with 7 bases between. CDR3 nucleotide sequence: TGTGCCTGGAGTGTCGACCGTACTGAAGCTTTCTTT. Amino acids: CAWSVDRTEAFF.

The chain recombines TRBV27 with TRBJ2-6; unclear D gene. Deletions cut 2 bases from V and 0 bases from J, with 11 bases between. Germline CDR1 reads MNHEY; CDR2 reads SMNVEV (reference sequence). This CDR3 region has 17 residues. Here the CDR3 DNA reads TGTGCCAGCAGTTTAAGACTGTCCGTCTCTGGGGCCAACGTCCTGACTTTC. Its translation: CASSLRLSVSGANVLTF.

The rearrangement uses TRBV5-6 and TRBJ2-1; the match to TRBD1 covers 7 bases. V dropped 4 bases and J dropped 8; count of bases not matched to a gene: 6. The germline V gene encodes CDR1 SGHDT and CDR2 YYEEEE. The CDR3 covers 13 residues. The CDR3 nucleotides are TGTGCCAGCAGCCCGGACAGGCATCATGAGCAGTTCTTC. As protein: CASSPDRHHEQFF.

The chain has TRBV11-2 and TRBJ1-2; unclear D gene. Germline lookup yields CDR1 SGHAT and CDR2 FQNNGV. The CDR3 spans 14 residues. V gave up 7 bases and J gave up 0 bases, with 12 bases separating them. This CDR3 is CASTEGRTNYGYTF. CDR3 DNA: TGTGCCAGCACCGAAGGACGGACTAACTATGGCTACACCTTC.

The rearrangement uses TRBV30 and TRBJ2-1, with D possibly matching TRBD1 (5 bases). The CDR3 totals 14 residues. Trimming cost V 2 bases and J 1 base, with 9 bases left between them. Germline V lookup: CDR1 GTSNPN, CDR2 SVGIG (reference sequence). CDR3 amino acids: CAWSTRASYNEQFF. For the CDR3, the DNA is TGTGCCTGGAGTACCAGGGCATCCTACAATGAGCAGTTCTTC.

The rearrangement links TRBV18 to TRBJ2-1; 10 bases agree with TRBD2. There are 15 residues in the CDR3. V shed 4 bases and J 6 bases; nucleotides not matched to a gene: 6. The V gene's germline CDR1 is KGHSH and CDR2 LQKENI. The CDR3 nucleotides are TGTGCCAGCTCACTTAGCGGGGGGCCCCTCAATGAGCAGTTCTTC. Amino acid sequence: CASSLSGGPLNEQFF.

V usage is TRBV6-1 and J usage is TRBJ2-7; no clear D. Trimming took 3 bases from V and 1 from J, leaving 7 bases between them. The CDR3 is 13 amino acids. Germline-derived CDR1 and CDR2 are MNHNS and SASEGT. CDR3 residues: CASSDGGSYEQYF. CDR3 nucleotides: TGTGCCAGCAGTGACGGCGGATCCTACGAGCAGTACTTC.

J is TRBJ1-1 and V is TRBV4-2; D is possibly TRBD1 (6 bases). Germline V gene lookup returns CDR1 LGHNA and CDR2 YNFKEQ. Trimming took 2 bases from V and 10 from J, leaving 11 bases between them. The CDR3 contains 12 residues. For the CDR3, the DNA is TGTGCCAGCAGCCAAAACGGACAGTTAGCTTTCTTT. Protein: CASSQNGQLAFF.

The rearrangement joins TRBV6-4 to TRBJ1-2; possible D gene TRBD1, 6 bases. This CDR3 has 17 residues. Trimming took off 3 bases at V and 2 bases at J, with 19 bases between the two ends. Germline V CDR1 and CDR2: MRHNA, SNTAGT. The CDR3 DNA follows: TGTGCCAGCAGTGAGGGCTACGGGGGGCGCGTGAACTATGGCTACACCTTC. Translating gives CASSEGYGGRVNYGYTF.

V is TRBV28 and J is TRBJ1-4, with D maybe TRBD1 (6 bases). The germline V gene has CDR1 MDHEN and CDR2 SYDVKM. The germline V and J ends were trimmed by 8 bases and 10 bases, with 20 bases remaining between them. CDR3 length: 14 amino acids. CDR3 sequence (DNA): TGTGCCAGCGGTTCAGGGGCCATCAGGGGAAAACTGTTTTTT. Translated, it gives CASGSGAIRGKLFF.

This rearrangement joins TRBV25-1 to TRBJ2-7, with D unclear. V lost 0 bases and J 0 bases, leaving 9 bases between the germline ends. The CDR3 is made up of 15 amino acids. Germline CDR1 and CDR2: MGHDK and SYGVNS. The CDR3 loop reads CASSEYKGNSYEQYF. Here the CDR3 DNA reads TGTGCCAGCAGTGAATACAAGGGAAACTCCTACGAGCAGTACTTC.

This clone appeared a single time. V gene TRBV11-3 combines with J gene TRBJ2-4; tentatively, D is TRBD2 (7 bases). V was cut by 8 bases and J by 9 bases, with 23 bases left in between. The CDR3 is 15 residues long. Germline loops: CDR1 SGHNT, CDR2 YENEEA. The CDR3 loop is CASSPGGAVGGIQYF. Written as DNA, the CDR3 is TGTGCCAGCTCCCCTGGGGGGGCCGTTGGGGGCATTCAGTACTTC.

This clone was recorded only once. The sample contains more than one DNA sequence encoding this CDR3. V usage is TRBV9 and J usage is TRBJ2-5; 7 bases map to TRBD1. The length of the CDR3 is 14 residues. Germline CDR1 SGDLS, CDR2 YYNGEE. V was clipped by 1 base and J by 3 bases; unmatched bases: 3. The CDR3 protein is CASSVTGTEETQYF. The CDR3 coding sequence is TGTGCCAGCAGCGTAACCGGGACAGAAGAGACCCAGTACTTC.

The DNA for the CDR3 is TGTGCCAGCAGCTTAATTCGCGGCGGTTTACTGTTTTTT. Translated: CASSLIRGGLLFF. This chain joins TRBV7-2 and TRBJ1-4; D not certain. This CDR3 has 13 amino acids. V lost 2 bases, J lost 13 bases, and 14 bases lay in between. The germline CDR1 and CDR2 sequences are SGHTA and FQGNSA.

The chain carries TRBV28 and TRBJ1-2; D is perhaps TRBD1 (6 bases). The germline gives CDR1 MDHEN, CDR2 SYDVKM. Deletions cut 5 bases from V and 8 bases from J, with 24 bases between. CDR3 length: 16 amino acids. The CDR3 sequence: CASSPPAGAGTGGYTF. The CDR3 DNA follows: TGTGCCAGCAGTCCCCCCGCGGGGGCTGGTACCGGAGGCTACACCTTC.

In this sample, this clone is large. V is TRBV4-3 and J is TRBJ1-4; D not resolved. The CDR3 loop spans 15 amino acids. Germline CDR1 is LGHNA and CDR2 is YSLEER. V gave up 0 bases and J gave up 3 bases, with 8 bases separating them. CDR3 in DNA: TGCGCCAGCAGCCAAGATTACAGTTCTAATGAAAAACTGTTTTTT. Translating gives CASSQDYSSNEKLFF.

This chain connects TRBV3-1 (or the pseudogene TRBV3-2) to TRBJ1-6, with TRBD1 as a possible D gene (6 bases). This CDR3 has 15 residues. The V end was cut by 1 base, the J end by 7 bases, with 11 bases between. Germline assignment: CDR1 LGHDT and CDR2 YNNKEL (reference sequence). The CDR3 is CASSQVGGGNSPLHF. The CDR3 nucleotides are TGTGCCAGCAGCCAAGTAGGGGGGGGGAATTCACCCCTCCACTTT.

The gene calls are TRBV5-4 and TRBJ2-7; D is undetermined. The germline V and J ends were trimmed by 3 bases and 2 bases, with 12 bases remaining between them. The germline V gene has CDR1 SGHNT and CDR2 YYREEE (reference sequence). CDR3 length: 14 amino acids. In DNA form, the CDR3 reads TGTGCCAGCAGCTCTGCGGACGGTACCTACGAGCAGTACTTC. Translating it yields CASSSADGTYEQYF.

V and J are TRBV27 and TRBJ2-1; 7 bases are shared with TRBD1. This CDR3 is built from 17 residues. The V segment lost 4 bases and the J segment 0 bases; nucleotides outside the gene matches: 9. Germline V gives CDR1 MNHEY, CDR2 SMNVEV (reference sequence). The CDR3 sequence: CASSSNGQASSYNEQFF. CDR3 DNA sequence: TGTGCCAGCAGTTCCAACGGACAGGCGAGCTCCTACAATGAGCAGTTCTTC.

This rearrangement joins TRBV6-8 to TRBJ1-2, with 11 positions matching TRBD1. Trimming at V came to 8 bases and at J to 4 bases, leaving 6 bases not matched to a gene. Germline-derived CDR1 and CDR2 are MNHGY and SAAAGT. CDR3 size: 14 residues. The CDR3 sequence: CASGSGTGGYGYTF. In DNA form, the CDR3 reads TGTGCCAGCGGATCCGGGACAGGGGGCTATGGCTACACCTTC.